What follows is one TCR beta chain and its context. The protocol was immunoSEQ multiplex PCR, while the TCRdb copy is restricted to in-frame clones and leaves out a portion. The data contain roughly 200,000 clones, about three quarters of them singletons. The entry originates in a study of blood T cell repertoires in COVID-19. This clonotype originated in a woman aged 50 to 60 with active or convalescent COVID-19. Sequencing input: peripheral blood.

The CDR3 sequence is CASSLRTSGSTDTQYF. In nucleotides, the CDR3 is TGTGCCAGCTCACTGCGGACTAGCGGGAGCACAGATACGCAGTATTTT. The rearrangement joins TRBV18 to TRBJ2-3; 11 bases are shared with TRBD2. The V segment lost 4 bases and the J segment 0 bases; nucleotides outside the gene matches: 3. Germline assignment: CDR1 KGHSH and CDR2 LQKENI. CDR3 length: 16 residues.